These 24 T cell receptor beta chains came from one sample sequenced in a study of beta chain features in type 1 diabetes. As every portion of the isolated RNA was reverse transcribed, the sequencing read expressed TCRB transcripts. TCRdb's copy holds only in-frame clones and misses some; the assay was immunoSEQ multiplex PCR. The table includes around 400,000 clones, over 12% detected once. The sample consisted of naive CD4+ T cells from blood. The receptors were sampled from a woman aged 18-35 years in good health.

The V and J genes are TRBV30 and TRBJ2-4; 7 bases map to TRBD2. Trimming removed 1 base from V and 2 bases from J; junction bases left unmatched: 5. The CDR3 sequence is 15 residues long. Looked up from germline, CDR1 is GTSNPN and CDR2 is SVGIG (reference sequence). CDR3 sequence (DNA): TGTGCCTGGAGTGCGGGGGGACTACCCAAAAACATTCAGTACTTC. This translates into CAWSAGGLPKNIQYF.

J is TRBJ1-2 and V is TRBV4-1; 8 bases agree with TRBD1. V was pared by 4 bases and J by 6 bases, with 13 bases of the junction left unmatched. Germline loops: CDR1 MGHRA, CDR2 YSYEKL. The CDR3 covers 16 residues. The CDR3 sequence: CASSLRSTGVGDGYTF. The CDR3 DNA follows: TGCGCCAGCAGCCTTAGATCGACAGGGGTAGGGGATGGCTACACCTTC.

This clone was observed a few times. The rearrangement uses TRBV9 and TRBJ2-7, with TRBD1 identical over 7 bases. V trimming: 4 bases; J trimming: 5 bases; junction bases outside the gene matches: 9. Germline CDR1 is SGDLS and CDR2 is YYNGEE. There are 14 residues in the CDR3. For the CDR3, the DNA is TGTGCCAGCAGCCAAGGGGGACAGATCGACGAGCAGTACTTC. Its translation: CASSQGGQIDEQYF.

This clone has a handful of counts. This CDR3 is CASSEDRSQETQYF. DNA for the CDR3: TGTGCCAGCAGTGAAGACAGGAGCCAAGAGACCCAGTACTTC. The genes are TRBV6-1 and TRBJ2-5; TRBD1 is a possible D gene (5 bases). Germline V gene sequence: CDR1 MNHNS, CDR2 SASEGT. V shed 1 base and J shed 1 base, with 7 bases lying between them. The length of the CDR3 is 14 residues.

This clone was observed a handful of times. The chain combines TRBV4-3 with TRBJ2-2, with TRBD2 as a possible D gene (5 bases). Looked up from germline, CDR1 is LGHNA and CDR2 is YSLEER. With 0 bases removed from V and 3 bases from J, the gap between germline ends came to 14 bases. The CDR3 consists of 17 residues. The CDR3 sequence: CASSQEAVGPYTGELFF. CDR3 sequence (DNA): TGCGCCAGCAGCCAAGAAGCGGTCGGGCCCTACACCGGGGAGCTGTTTTTT.

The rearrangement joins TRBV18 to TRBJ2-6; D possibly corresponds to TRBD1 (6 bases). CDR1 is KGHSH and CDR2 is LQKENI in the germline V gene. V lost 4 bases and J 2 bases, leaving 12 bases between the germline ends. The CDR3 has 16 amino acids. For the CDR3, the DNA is TGTGCCAGCTCACGGGACATGCCTGCTGGGGCCAACGTCCTGACTTTC. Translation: CASSRDMPAGANVLTF.

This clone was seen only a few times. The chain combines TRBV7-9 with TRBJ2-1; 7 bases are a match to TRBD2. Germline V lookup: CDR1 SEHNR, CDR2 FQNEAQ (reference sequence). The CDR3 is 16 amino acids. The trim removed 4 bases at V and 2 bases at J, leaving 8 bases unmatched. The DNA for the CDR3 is TGTGCCAGCAGCTCTACAGCGGGATTCGCCTACAATGAGCAGTTCTTC. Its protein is CASSSTAGFAYNEQFF.

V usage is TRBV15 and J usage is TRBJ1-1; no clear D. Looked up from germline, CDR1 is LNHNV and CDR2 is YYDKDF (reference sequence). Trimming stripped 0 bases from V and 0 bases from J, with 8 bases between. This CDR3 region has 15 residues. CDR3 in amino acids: CATSRDQAMNTEAFF. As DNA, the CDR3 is TGTGCCACCAGCAGAGATCAGGCAATGAACACTGAAGCTTTCTTT.

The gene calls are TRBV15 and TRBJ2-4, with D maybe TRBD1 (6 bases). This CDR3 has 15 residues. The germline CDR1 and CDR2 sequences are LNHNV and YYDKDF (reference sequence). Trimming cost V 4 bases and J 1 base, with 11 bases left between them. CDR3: CATSNQGSAKNIQYF. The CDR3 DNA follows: TGTGCCACCAGCAACCAGGGGTCGGCCAAAAACATTCAGTACTTC.

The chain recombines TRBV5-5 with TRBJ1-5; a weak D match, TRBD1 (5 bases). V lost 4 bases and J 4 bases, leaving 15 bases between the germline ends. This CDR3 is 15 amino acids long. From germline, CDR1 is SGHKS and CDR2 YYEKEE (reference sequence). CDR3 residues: CASSPPGGGNQPQHF. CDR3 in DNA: TGTGCCAGCAGCCCGCCTGGGGGAGGGAATCAGCCCCAGCATTTT.

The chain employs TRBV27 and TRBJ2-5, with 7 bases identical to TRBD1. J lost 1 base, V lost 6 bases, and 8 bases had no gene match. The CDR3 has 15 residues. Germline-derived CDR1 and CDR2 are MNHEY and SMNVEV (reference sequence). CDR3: CASRNGQAFQETQYF. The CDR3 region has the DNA TGTGCCAGCAGAAACGGACAGGCCTTCCAAGAGACCCAGTACTTC.

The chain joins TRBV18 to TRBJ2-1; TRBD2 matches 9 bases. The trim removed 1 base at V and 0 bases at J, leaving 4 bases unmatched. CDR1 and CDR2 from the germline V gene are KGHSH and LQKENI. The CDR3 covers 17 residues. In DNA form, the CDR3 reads TGTGCCAGCTCACCACGACTAGCGGACAACTCCTACAATGAGCAGTTCTTC. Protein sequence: CASSPRLADNSYNEQFF. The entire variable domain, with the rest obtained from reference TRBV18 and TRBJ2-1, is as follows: NAGVMQNPRHLVRRRGQEARLRCSPMKGHSHVYWYRQLPEEGLKFMVYLQKENIIDESGMPKERFSAEFPKEGPSILRIQQVVRGDSAAYFCASSPRLADNSYNEQFFGPGTRLTVL.

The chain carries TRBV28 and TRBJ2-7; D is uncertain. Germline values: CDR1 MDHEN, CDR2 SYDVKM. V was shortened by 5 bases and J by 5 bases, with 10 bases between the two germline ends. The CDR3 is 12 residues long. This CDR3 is CASSKFTDEQYF. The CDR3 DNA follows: TGTGCCAGCAGTAAATTCACGGACGAGCAGTACTTC.

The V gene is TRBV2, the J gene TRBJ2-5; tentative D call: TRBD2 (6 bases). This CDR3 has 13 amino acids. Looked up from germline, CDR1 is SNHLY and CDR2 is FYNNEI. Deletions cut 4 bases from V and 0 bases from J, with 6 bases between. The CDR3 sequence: CASSGGDQETQYF. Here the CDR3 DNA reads TGTGCCAGCAGTGGGGGGGACCAAGAGACCCAGTACTTC.

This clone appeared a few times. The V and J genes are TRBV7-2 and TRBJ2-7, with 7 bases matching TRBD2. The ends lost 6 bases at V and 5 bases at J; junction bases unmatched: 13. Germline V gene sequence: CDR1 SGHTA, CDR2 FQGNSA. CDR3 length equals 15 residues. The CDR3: CASSHRRTSQDEQYF. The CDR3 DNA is TGTGCCAGCAGTCATCGTCGGACTAGTCAGGACGAGCAGTACTTC.

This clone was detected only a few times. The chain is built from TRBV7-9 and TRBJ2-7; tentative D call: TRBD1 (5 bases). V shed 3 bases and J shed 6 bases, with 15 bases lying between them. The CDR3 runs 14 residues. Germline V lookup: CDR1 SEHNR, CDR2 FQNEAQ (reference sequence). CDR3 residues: CASSLSREGTEQYF. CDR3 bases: TGTGCCAGCAGCTTGAGCAGGGAAGGTACCGAGCAGTACTTC. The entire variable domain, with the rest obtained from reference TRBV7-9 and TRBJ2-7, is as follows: DTGVSQNPRHKITKRGQNVTFRCDPISEHNRLYWYRQTLGQGPEFLTYFQNEAQLEKSRLLSDRFSAERPKGSFSTLEIQRTEQGDSAMYLCASSLSREGTEQYFGPGTRLTVT.

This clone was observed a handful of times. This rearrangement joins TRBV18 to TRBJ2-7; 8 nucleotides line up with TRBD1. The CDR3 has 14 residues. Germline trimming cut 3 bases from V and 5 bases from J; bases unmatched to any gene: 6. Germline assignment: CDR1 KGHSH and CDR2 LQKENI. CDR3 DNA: TGTGCCAGCTCACCCGGACAGGGATTCCACGAGCAGTACTTC. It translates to CASSPGQGFHEQYF.

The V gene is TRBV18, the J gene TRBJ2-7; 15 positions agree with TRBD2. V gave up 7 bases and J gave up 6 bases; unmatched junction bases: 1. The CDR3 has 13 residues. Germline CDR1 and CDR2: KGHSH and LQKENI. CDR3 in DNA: TGTGCCAGCTTGGGACTAGCGGGAGGCGAGCAGTACTTC. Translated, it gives CASLGLAGGEQYF.

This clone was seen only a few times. CDR3 sequence: CASSYLPSGSGETQYF. CDR3 bases: TGTGCCAGCAGTTACCTGCCTAGCGGGAGCGGTGAGACCCAGTACTTC. The chain joins TRBV6-5 to TRBJ2-5; 10 bases fit TRBD2. The CDR3 is 16 residues long. Trimming at V came to 2 bases and at J to 5 bases, leaving 8 bases not matched to a gene. Germline V gene sequence: CDR1 MNHEY, CDR2 SVGAGI.

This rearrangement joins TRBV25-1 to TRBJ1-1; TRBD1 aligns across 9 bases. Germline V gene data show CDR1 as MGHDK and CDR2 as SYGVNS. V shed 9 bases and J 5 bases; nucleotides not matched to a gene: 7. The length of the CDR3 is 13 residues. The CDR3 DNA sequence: TGTGCCAGTTATAGGACAGGGGCGACTGAAGCTTTCTTT. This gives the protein CASYRTGATEAFF.

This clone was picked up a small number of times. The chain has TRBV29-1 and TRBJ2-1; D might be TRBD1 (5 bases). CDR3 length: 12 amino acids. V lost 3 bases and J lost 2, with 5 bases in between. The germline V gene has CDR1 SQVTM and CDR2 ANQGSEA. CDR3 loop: CSVETAYNEQFF. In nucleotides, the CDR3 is TGCAGCGTTGAGACAGCCTACAATGAGCAGTTCTTC.

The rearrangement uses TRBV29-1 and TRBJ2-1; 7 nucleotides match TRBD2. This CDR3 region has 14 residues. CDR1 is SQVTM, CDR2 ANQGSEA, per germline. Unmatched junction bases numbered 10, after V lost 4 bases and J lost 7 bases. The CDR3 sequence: CSVVSRETVNEQFF. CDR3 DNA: TGCAGCGTTGTCTCGCGGGAGACGGTTAATGAGCAGTTCTTC.

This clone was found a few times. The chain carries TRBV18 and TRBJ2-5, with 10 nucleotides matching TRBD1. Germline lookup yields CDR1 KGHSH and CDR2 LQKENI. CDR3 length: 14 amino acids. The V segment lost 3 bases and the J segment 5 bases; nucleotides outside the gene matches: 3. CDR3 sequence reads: CASSPDRGMETQYF. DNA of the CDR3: TGTGCCAGCTCACCGGACAGGGGGATGGAGACCCAGTACTTC.

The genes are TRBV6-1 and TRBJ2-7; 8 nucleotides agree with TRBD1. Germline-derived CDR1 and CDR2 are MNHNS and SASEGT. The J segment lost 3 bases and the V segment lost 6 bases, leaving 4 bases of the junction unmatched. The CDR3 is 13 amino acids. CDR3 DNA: TGTGCCAGCAGACAGGGGGTGATCTACGAGCAGTACTTC. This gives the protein CASRQGVIYEQYF.